This T cell receptor beta chain derives from a study of blood T cell repertoires in COVID-19. Study summary: Specimens from acute and convalescent COVID-19 originated in the United States, Italy and Spain. T cells, B-cell-depleted T cells, or PBMCs supplied cDNA or gDNA.

Original handling: For nucleated cells, counts were estimated from reference gene primer amplification. Profiling relied on immunoSEQ multiplex PCR, and the TCRdb table lists in-frame clones only, not all of them. The V and J calls and clone size were taken over from that table, and D and trimming were inferred from the DNA. There are approximately 100,000 clones in the sample; around 94% occur only once, and approximately 5.4% lies in the top ten. The V gene lost 2 bases and the J gene lost 2 bases, with 12 bases spanning the gap. Germline loops: CDR1 ENHRY, CDR2 SYGVKD. The length of the CDR3 is 15 residues.

The chain employs TRBV10-3 and TRBJ1-2; tentative D call: TRBD1 (6 bases). The sequenced sample consisted of peripheral blood. The clonotype was recovered from a man aged 50-59 years with active COVID-19. For the CDR3, the DNA is TGTGCCATCAGTGAGAAGGGCCAGGGGAACTATGGCTACACCTTC. Translation gives CAISEKGQGNYGYTF.